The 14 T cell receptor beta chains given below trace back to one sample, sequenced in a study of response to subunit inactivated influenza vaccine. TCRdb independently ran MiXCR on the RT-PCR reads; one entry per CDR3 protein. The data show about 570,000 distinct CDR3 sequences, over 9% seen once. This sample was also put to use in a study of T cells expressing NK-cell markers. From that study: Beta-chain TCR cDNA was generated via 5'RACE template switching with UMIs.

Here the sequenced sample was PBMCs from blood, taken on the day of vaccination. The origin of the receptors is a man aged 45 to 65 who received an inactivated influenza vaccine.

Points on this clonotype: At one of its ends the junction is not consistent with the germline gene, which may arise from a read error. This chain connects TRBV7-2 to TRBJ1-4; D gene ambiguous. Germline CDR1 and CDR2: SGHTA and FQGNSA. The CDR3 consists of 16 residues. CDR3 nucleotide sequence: TGTGCCAGCAGCTTAGTGAGTGTAGCAACTAATGAAAACCTGTTTTTT. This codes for CASSLVSVATNENLFF.

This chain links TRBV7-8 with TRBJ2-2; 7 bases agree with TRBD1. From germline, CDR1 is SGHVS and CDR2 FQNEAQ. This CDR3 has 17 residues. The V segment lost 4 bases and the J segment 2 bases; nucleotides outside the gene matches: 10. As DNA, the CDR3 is TGTGCCAGCAGCTCCCCAATGACAGGGTTTAACACCGGGGAGCTGTTTTTT. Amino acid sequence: CASSSPMTGFNTGELFF.

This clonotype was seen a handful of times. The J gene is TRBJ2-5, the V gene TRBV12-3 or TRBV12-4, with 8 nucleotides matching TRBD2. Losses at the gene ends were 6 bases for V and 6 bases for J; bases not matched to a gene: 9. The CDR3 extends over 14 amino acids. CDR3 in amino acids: CASSHRGGLKTQYF. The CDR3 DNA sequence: TGTGCCAGCAGCCATCGGGGGGGCCTGAAGACCCAGTACTTC.

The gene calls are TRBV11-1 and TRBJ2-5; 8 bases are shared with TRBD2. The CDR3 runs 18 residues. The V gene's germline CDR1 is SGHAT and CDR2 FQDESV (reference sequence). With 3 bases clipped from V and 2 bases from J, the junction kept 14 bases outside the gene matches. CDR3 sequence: CASSFGGFSGASQETQYF. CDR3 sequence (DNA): TGTGCCAGCAGCTTCGGGGGTTTTAGCGGGGCATCACAAGAGACCCAGTACTTC.

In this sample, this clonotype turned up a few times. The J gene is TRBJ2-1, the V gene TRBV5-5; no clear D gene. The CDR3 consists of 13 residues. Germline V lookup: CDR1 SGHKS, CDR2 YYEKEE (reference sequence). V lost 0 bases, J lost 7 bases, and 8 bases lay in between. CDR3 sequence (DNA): TGTGCCAGCAGCTTGGGACTCTGGAATGAGCAGTTCTTC. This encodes CASSLGLWNEQFF.

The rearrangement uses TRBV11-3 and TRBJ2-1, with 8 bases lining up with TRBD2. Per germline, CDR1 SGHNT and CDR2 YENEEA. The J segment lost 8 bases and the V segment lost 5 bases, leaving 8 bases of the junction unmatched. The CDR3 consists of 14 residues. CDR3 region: CASSQVAGSHEQFF. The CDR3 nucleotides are TGTGCCAGCAGCCAGGTAGCGGGATCCCATGAGCAGTTCTTC.

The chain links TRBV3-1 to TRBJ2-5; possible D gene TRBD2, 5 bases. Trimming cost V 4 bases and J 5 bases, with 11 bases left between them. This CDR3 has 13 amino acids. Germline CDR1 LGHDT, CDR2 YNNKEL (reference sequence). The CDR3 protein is CASSPNPGETQYF. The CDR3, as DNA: TGTGCCAGCAGCCCTAATCCGGGGGAGACCCAGTACTTC.

CDR3 in DNA: TGCGCCAGCAGCTTGGGGTGGGAGAACACTGAAGCTTTCTTT. Protein sequence: CASSLGWENTEAFF. The chain combines TRBV5-1 with TRBJ1-1, with D unclear. The germline V gene has CDR1 SGHRS and CDR2 YFSETQ. The CDR3 consists of 14 residues. Trimming removed 0 bases from V and 1 base from J, with 7 bases in between.

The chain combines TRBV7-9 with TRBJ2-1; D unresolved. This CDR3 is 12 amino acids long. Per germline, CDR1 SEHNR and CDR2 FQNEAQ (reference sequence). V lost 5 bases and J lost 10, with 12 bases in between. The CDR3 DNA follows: TGTGCCAGCAGCCTGGTGATACGAGAGCAGTTCTTC. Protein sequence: CASSLVIREQFF. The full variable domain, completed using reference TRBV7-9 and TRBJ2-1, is DTGVSQNPRHKITKRGQNVTFRCDPISEHNRLYWYRQTLGQGPEFLTYFQNEAQLEKSRLLSDRFSAERPKGSFSTLEIQRTEQGDSAMYLCASSLVIREQFFGPGTRLTVL.

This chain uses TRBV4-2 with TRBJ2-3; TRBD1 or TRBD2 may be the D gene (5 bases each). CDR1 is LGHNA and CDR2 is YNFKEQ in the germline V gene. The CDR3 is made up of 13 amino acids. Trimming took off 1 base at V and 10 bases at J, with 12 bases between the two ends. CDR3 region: CASSQGGLASQYF. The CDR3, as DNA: TGTGCCAGCAGCCAAGGGGGCTTAGCGTCGCAGTATTTT.

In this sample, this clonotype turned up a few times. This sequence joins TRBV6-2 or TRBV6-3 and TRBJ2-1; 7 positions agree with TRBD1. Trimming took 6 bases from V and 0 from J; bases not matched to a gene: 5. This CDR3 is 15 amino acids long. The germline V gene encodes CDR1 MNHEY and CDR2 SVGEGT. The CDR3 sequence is CASRHRGSSYNEQFF. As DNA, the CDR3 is TGTGCCAGCAGACACAGGGGAAGCTCCTACAATGAGCAGTTCTTC.

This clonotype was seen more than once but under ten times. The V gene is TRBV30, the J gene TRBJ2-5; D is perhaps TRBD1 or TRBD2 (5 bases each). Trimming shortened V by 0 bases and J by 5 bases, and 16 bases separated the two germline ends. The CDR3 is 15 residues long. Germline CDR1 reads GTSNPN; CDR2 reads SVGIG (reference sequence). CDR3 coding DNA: TGTGCCTGGAGTGTCTCGATGTGGGGGTGGGAGACCCAGTACTTC. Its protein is CAWSVSMWGWETQYF.

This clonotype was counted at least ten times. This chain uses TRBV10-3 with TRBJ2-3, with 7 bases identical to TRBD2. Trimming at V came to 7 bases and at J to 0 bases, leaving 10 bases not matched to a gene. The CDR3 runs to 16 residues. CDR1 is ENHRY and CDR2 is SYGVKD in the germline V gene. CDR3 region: CAINERPAGSTDTQYF. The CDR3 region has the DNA TGTGCCATCAACGAGAGGCCAGCGGGAAGCACAGATACGCAGTATTTT.

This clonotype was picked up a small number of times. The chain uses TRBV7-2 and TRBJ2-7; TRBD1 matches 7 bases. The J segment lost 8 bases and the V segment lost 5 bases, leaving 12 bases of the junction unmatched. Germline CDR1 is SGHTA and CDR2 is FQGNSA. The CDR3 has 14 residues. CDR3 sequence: CASSIAGTEIQQYF. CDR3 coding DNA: TGTGCCAGCAGCATTGCCGGGACAGAAATCCAGCAGTACTTC.